Presented here are 20 T cell receptor beta chains from one specimen sequenced in a study of T-cell reconstitution after alpha-beta-depleted transplantation in children. Unique molecular identifiers tagged the TCRbeta library. TCRdb reprocessed the PCR reads with MiXCR, giving one entry per CDR3 protein. The sample has 600,000 to 700,000 distinct CDR3 sequences, approximately 15% seen once. The specimen comprised PBMCs from the stem cell graft donor, sampled from the stem cell graft. The receptors come from a human donor who donated a stem cell graft to a child with acute myeloid leukemia.

This clonotype was counted at least ten times. The chain joins TRBV20-1 to TRBJ2-7; TRBD2 might be the D (6 bases). V lost 6 bases to trimming and J lost 2 bases, with 14 bases between them. This CDR3 comprises 13 residues. Germline assignment: CDR1 DFQATT and CDR2 SNEGSKA (reference sequence). CDR3 bases: TGCAGTGCCGGACGCGGCGGGGCCTACGAGCAGTACGTC. Its protein is CSAGRGGAYEQYV.

The chain couples TRBV7-8 to TRBJ1-5, with D possibly TRBD1 on 5 matching bases. The CDR3 runs 16 residues. The germline V gene encodes CDR1 SGHVS and CDR2 FQNEAQ. The V gene lost 5 bases and the J gene lost 7 bases, with 21 bases spanning the gap. CDR3: CASSPPAAGKRQPQHF. Here the CDR3 DNA reads TGTGCCAGCAGCCCACCCGCTGCAGGGAAACGGCAGCCCCAGCATTTT.

This clonotype was observed many times. The rearrangement joins TRBV6-1 to TRBJ2-7; TRBD2 is a possible D gene (5 bases). The V gene lost 6 bases and the J gene lost 0 bases, with 15 bases spanning the gap. Germline CDR1 MNHNS, CDR2 SASEGT. The length of the CDR3 is 15 residues. CDR3 protein: CASSHWRGGSYEQYV. CDR3 sequence (DNA): TGTGCCAGCAGCCACTGGCGAGGAGGCTCCTACGAGCAGTACGTC.

The rearrangement uses TRBV21-1 and TRBJ2-7; TRBD1, the table's D call, lacks a check against the DNA. TRBV21-1 is recorded as a pseudogene. This CDR3 is built from 14 residues. CDR3 residues: CASSKEVEGAEQYV. The CDR3 bases are TGTGCCAGCAGCAAAGAAGTTGAAGGGGCCGAGCAGTACGTC.

This clonotype has a count of ten or more. The germline gene is not matched at one end of the junction; a read error may be the cause. This chain connects TRBV20-1 to TRBJ1-2, with TRBD1 matching 7 bases. This CDR3 is 12 amino acids long. CDR1 DFQATT and CDR2 SNEGSKA come from the germline V gene (reference sequence). The CDR3 coding sequence is TGCAGTGCCTTAGGACAGGCCTCTATGGGGGACTTC. It encodes CSALGQASMGDF.

This clonotype was observed many times. The J gene is TRBJ2-3, the V gene TRBV7-2; TRBD2 aligns across 9 bases. The CDR3 loop spans 14 amino acids. J gave up 3 bases and V 4 bases, and 2 bases lay outside the gene matches. Germline lookup yields CDR1 SGHTA and CDR2 FQGNSA. CDR3 region: CASSSGLATDTQYF. CDR3 in DNA: TGTGCCAGCAGCTCGGGACTAGCAACAGATACGCAGTATTTT.

This clonotype was counted ten times or more. The chain couples TRBV20-1 to TRBJ1-6; TRBD1 agrees at 7 bases. Germline V gene lookup returns CDR1 DFQATT and CDR2 SNEGSKA (reference sequence). This CDR3 is built from 15 residues. Germline trimming cut 4 bases from V and 3 bases from J; bases unmatched to any gene: 6. As DNA, the CDR3 is TGCAGTGCTACGGGGACAGTGAACTATAATTCACCCCTCCACTTT. This encodes CSATGTVNYNSPLHF.

This clonotype was picked up many times. This sequence joins TRBV20-1 and TRBJ2-1; 7 nucleotides agree with TRBD2. The CDR3 extends over 14 amino acids. V was clipped by 0 bases and J by 5 bases; unmatched bases: 4. Germline assignment: CDR1 DFQATT and CDR2 SNEGSKA (reference sequence). CDR3 coding DNA: TGCAGTGCTAGAGATAGTGGACTAGACAATGAGCAGTTCTTC. Its protein is CSARDSGLDNEQFF.

Ten or more counts support this clonotype. The chain employs TRBV20-1 and TRBJ2-3; D might be TRBD1 or TRBD2, each matching 6 bases. Germline values: CDR1 DFQATT, CDR2 SNEGSKA (reference sequence). The CDR3 spans 14 residues. The germline V and J ends were trimmed by 2 bases and 3 bases, with 12 bases remaining between them. The CDR3 DNA sequence: TGCAGTGCTAGAACAGGGAGGTATACAGATACGCAGTATTTT. This gives the protein CSARTGRYTDTQYF.

This clonotype was picked up many times. This rearrangement joins TRBV20-1 to TRBJ1-1; 9 bases align to TRBD1. The V and J ends lost 2 bases and 1 base, in that order; junction bases with no gene match: 5. The germline V gene has CDR1 DFQATT and CDR2 SNEGSKA (reference sequence). CDR3 length: 15 residues. For the CDR3, the DNA is TGCAGTGCTAGACACAGGGGGCCCGGGAACACTGAAGCTTTCTTT. Protein: CSARHRGPGNTEAFF.

The chain carries TRBV20-1 and TRBJ2-4; either TRBD1 or TRBD2 may supply D (5 bases each). V was trimmed by 0 bases and J by 0 bases, leaving 12 bases between them. The CDR3 consists of 16 residues. The germline CDR1 and CDR2 sequences are DFQATT and SNEGSKA (reference sequence). The CDR3 sequence is CSARDVGVVAKNIQYF. The CDR3 bases are TGCAGTGCTAGAGATGTGGGGGTAGTAGCCAAAAACATTCAGTACTTC.

Ten or more counts support this clonotype. The CDR3 spells CSAALVGSSYNEQFF. For the CDR3, the DNA is TGCAGTGCTGCTTTGGTGGGGTCCTCCTACAATGAGCAGTTCTTC. V and J are TRBV20-1 and TRBJ2-1; unclear D gene. This CDR3 comprises 15 residues. V was clipped by 5 bases and J by 0 bases, with 14 bases between them. Germline CDR1 DFQATT, CDR2 SNEGSKA (reference sequence).

The chain is built from TRBV27 and TRBJ2-7, with 7 nucleotides matching TRBD2. V lost 7 bases to trimming and J lost 5 bases; unmatched junction nucleotides: 8. Germline assignment: CDR1 MNHEY and CDR2 SMNVEV (reference sequence). The CDR3 is 13 residues long. The CDR3 DNA reads TGTGCCAGCACCCCTCGGGGGGTCCACGAGCAGTACTTC. This sequence encodes CASTPRGVHEQYF.

The V and J genes are TRBV15 and TRBJ2-3, with a tentative D call TRBD1 (5 bases). This CDR3 region has 15 residues. Germline V lookup: CDR1 LNHNV, CDR2 YYDKDF (reference sequence). V was pared by 1 base and J by 0 bases, with 8 bases between. CDR3 protein: CATSRGGSSTDTQYF. As DNA, the CDR3 is TGTGCCACCAGCAGAGGGGGCAGCAGCACAGATACGCAGTATTTT.

This clonotype was seen repeatedly, ten times or more. The V gene is TRBV20-1, the J gene TRBJ2-1; D not certain. Trimming left V 5 bases short and J 0 bases short, with 8 bases between. The germline CDR1 and CDR2 sequences are DFQATT and SNEGSKA (reference sequence). The CDR3 sequence is 13 residues long. DNA for the CDR3: TGCAGTGCTCACGTTAGCTCCTACAATGAGCAGTTCTTC. The encoded protein is CSAHVSSYNEQFF.

At least ten counts were recorded for this clonotype. DNA of the CDR3: TGCAGTGCTAGGCAAACAGGGGGGCAGGGAGCTTTCTTT. It is translated as CSARQTGGQGAFF. The V and J genes are TRBV20-1 and TRBJ1-1, with TRBD1 identical over 8 bases. Germline CDR1 DFQATT, CDR2 SNEGSKA (reference sequence). The V gene end was trimmed by 3 bases and the J gene end by 10 bases; junction bases not matched to a gene: 10. This CDR3 contains 13 residues.

This clonotype was seen more than once but under ten times. The chain combines TRBV6-1 with TRBJ2-3; 8 nucleotides agree with TRBD2. The CDR3 is 16 amino acids. Germline V gives CDR1 MNHNS, CDR2 SASEGT. V lost 5 bases and J lost 4; bases outside the gene matches: 11. This chain's CDR3 is CASSLGSGGPADTQYF. In DNA, the CDR3 is TGTGCCAGCAGTCTGGGCTCGGGGGGGCCCGCAGATACGCAGTATTTT.

This clonotype showed up many times. The chain recombines TRBV24-1 with TRBJ2-1; 7 positions match TRBD1. V lost 5 bases and J lost 6; bases outside the gene matches: 3. This CDR3 has 13 amino acids. Germline loops: CDR1 KGHDR, CDR2 SFDVKD. Here the CDR3 DNA reads TGTGCCACCAGTGGGACAGGCATCAATGAGCAGTTCTTC. Its protein is CATSGTGINEQFF.

This sequence joins TRBV7-2 and TRBJ1-6; unclear D gene. The V gene's germline CDR1 is SGHTA and CDR2 FQGNSA. Trimming stripped 0 bases from V and 8 bases from J, with 11 bases between. This CDR3 spans 15 amino acids. The CDR3 DNA is TGTGCCAGCAGCTTAGCTCCAAAACCAGATTCACCCCTCCACTTT. Its protein product is CASSLAPKPDSPLHF.

This clonotype turned up a few times. This rearrangement joins TRBV6-1 to TRBJ1-6, with 7 bases matching TRBD1. CDR3 size: 14 residues. J gave up 9 bases and V 7 bases, and 9 bases lay outside the gene matches. Germline V CDR1 and CDR2: MNHNS, SASEGT. The CDR3 bases are TGTGCCAGCAACCTACAGGGGATAGGTTCACCCCTCCACTTT. It codes for CASNLQGIGSPLHF.